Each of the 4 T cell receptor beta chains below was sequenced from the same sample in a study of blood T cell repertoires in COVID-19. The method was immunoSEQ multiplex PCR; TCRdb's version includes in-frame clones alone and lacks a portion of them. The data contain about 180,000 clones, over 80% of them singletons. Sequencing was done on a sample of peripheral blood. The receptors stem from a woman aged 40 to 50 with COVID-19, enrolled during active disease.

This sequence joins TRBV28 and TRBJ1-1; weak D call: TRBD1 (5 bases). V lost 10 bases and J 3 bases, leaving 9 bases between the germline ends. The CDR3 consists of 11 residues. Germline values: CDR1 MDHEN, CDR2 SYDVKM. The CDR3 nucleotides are TGTGCCACCGGGGGTTACACTGAAGCTTTCTTT. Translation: CATGGYTEAFF. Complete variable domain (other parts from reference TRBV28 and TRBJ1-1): DVKVTQSSRYLVKRTGEKVFLECVQDMDHENMFWYRQDPGLGLRLIYFSYDVKMKEKGDIPEGYSVSREKKERFSLILESASTNQTSMYLCATGGYTEAFFGQGTRLTVV.

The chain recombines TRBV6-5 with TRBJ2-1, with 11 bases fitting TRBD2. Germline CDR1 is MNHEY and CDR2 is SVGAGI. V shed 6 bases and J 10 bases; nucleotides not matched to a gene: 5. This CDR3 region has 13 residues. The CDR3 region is CASSQLAGAEQFF. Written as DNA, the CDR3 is TGTGCCAGCAGCCAACTAGCGGGGGCCGAGCAGTTCTTC.

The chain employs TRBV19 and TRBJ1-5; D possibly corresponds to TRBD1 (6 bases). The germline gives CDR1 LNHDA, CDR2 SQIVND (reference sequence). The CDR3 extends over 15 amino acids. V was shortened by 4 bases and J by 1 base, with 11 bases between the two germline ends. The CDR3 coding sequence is TGTGCCAGTAGTAGGGGGGGCTGGAGCAATCAGCCCCAGCATTTT. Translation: CASSRGGWSNQPQHF.

The CDR3, as DNA: TGTGCCAGCAGCCCGGACAGTTCGGCCCAGCCCCAGCATTTT. It yields the protein CASSPDSSAQPQHF. The chain carries TRBV6-5 and TRBJ1-5, with TRBD1 as a possible D gene (6 bases). This CDR3 contains 14 residues. V shed 6 bases and J shed 7 bases, with 16 bases lying between them. Germline V lookup: CDR1 MNHEY, CDR2 SVGAGI.